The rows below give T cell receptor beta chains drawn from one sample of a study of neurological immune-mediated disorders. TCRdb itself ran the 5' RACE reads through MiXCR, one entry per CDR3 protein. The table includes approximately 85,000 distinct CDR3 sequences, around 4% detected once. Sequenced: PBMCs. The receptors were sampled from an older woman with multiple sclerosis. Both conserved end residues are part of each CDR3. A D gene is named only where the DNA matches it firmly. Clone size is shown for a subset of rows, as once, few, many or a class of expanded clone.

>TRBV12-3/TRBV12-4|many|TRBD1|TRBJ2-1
CASSWTGSSYNEQFF
TGTGCCAGCAGTTGGACAGGGTCCTCCTACAATGAGCAGTTCTTC
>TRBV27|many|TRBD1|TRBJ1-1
CASSKDRVVSTEAFF
TGTGCCAGCAGTAAGGACAGGGTAGTATCCACTGAAGCTTTCTTT
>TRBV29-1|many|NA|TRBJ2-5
CSVQPRQGVETQYF
TGCAGCGTCCAGCCCCGGCAGGGAGTGGAGACCCAGTACTTC
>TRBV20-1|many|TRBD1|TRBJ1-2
CSAGGGTVFQF
TGCAGTGCTGGAGGCGGGACAGTCTTTCAATTC
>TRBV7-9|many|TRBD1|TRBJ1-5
CASSAQQGVGNQPQHF
TGTGCCAGCAGCGCCCAACAGGGGGTCGGCAATCAGCCCCAGCATTTT
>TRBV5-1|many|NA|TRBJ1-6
CASSLGHRDGSPLHF
TGCGCCAGCAGCTTGGGGCACAGGGACGGTTCACCCCTCCACTTT
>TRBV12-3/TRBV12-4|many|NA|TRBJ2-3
CASSPQGLSTDTQYF
TGTGCCAGCAGTCCGCAGGGGCTTAGCACAGATACGCAGTATTTT
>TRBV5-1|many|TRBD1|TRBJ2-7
CASSLSGTGGSEQYF
TGCGCCAGCAGCTTGTCCGGGACAGGGGGCTCCGAGCAGTACTTC
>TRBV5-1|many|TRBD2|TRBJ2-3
CASSTTSGASTDTQYF
TGCGCCAGCAGCACCACTAGCGGGGCCAGCACAGATACGCAGTATTTT
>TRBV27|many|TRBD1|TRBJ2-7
CASSLVGQGVHYEQYF
TGTGCCAGCAGTTTAGTCGGACAGGGGGTCCACTACGAGCAGTACTTC
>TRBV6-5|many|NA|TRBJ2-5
CASSSPRTAQETQYF
TGTGCCAGCAGTTCCCCCAGGACAGCGCAAGAGACCCAGTACTTC
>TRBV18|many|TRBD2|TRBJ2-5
CASSPKLAEETQYF
TGTGCCAGCTCACCGAAACTAGCGGAAGAGACCCAGTACTTC
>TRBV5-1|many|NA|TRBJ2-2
CASSLRGSMVPGELFF
TGCGCCAGCAGCTTGCGGGGTAGCATGGTCCCCGGGGAGCTGTTTTTT
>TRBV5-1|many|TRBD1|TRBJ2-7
CASSLGQAPYEQYF
TGCGCCAGCAGCCTAGGACAGGCACCCTACGAGCAGTACTTC
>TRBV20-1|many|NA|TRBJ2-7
CSAVPPASSDEQYF
TGCAGTGCCGTCCCCCCCGCTAGCTCCGACGAGCAGTACTTC
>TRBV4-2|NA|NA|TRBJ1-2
CASSQGLQWGYGYTF
TGTGCCAGCAGCCAAGGGCTTCAATGGGGCTATGGCTACACCTTC
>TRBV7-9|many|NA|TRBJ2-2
CASSFMGGLNTGELFF
TGTGCCAGCAGCTTTATGGGGGGCCTGAACACCGGGGAGCTGTTTTTT
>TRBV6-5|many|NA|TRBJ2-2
CASSYSGRGRNTGELFF
TGTGCCAGCAGTTACTCGGGCCGGGGGCGGAACACCGGGGAGCTGTTTTTT
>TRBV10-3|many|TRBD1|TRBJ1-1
CAISVAKGQGYTEAFF
TGTGCCATCAGTGTAGCCAAGGGACAGGGCTACACTGAAGCTTTCTTT
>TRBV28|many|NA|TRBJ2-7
CASSFWDEQYF
TGTGCCAGCAGTTTCTGGGACGAGCAGTACTTC